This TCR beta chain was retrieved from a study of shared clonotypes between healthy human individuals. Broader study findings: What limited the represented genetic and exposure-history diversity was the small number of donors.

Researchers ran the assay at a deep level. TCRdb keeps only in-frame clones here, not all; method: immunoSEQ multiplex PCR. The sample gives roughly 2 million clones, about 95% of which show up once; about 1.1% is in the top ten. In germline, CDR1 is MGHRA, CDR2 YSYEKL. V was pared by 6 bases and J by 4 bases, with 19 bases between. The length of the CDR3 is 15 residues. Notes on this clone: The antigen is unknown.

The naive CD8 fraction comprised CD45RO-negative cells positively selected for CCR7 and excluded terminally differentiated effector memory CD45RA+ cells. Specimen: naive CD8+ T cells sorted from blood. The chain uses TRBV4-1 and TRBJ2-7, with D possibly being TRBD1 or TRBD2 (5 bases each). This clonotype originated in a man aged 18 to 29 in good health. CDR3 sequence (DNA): TGCGCCAGCAGGGGGACGGCCCAACTGGGGTACGAGCAGTACTTC. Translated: CASRGTAQLGYEQYF.